The present T cell receptor beta chain was sequenced within a study of blood T cells in healthy people across ages. The count of this clonotype is one. Germline trimming cut 6 bases from V and 2 bases from J; bases unmatched to any gene: 21. Germline V gene sequence: CDR1 MDHEN, CDR2 SYDVKM. The length of the CDR3 is 19 residues. The use of a sample-barcoded 5' primer and a J-beta primer mix characterized a second PCR of roughly 6 to 11 cycles. TCRdb itself ran the 5' RACE reads through MiXCR, one entry per CDR3 protein. The sample yields hundreds of thousands of distinct CDR3 sequences, less than 40% seen once.

Source material: blood. This TCR was recovered from a woman aged 80 or over in good health. The genes are TRBV28 and TRBJ1-2; 7 bases line up with TRBD1. As DNA, the CDR3 is TGTGCCAGCAGACCTCTGAAAGGACAGGCCAGCTATCCAAACTATGGCTACACCTTC. It codes for CASRPLKGQASYPNYGYTF.